This entry features one T cell receptor (beta chain) sequence. Its matching antigen is unknown. This sample is part of a study of T cell responses to AZD1222 COVID-19 vaccine. The wider study: Second-dose intervals of approximately 4 or approximately 12 weeks were pooled. Study-wide results and caveats: Spike-specific TCR repertoires showed rising breadth and depth after two AZD1222 doses. Per reports, nearly half of all spike-specific TCRs target regions that are unmutated in variants. Females made up more of the donors, who were largely white British, and clonal diversity may have come out too low.

The germline V gene encodes CDR1 SGHNT and CDR2 YENEEA. The CDR3 is 16 amino acids. V dropped 7 bases and J dropped 3 bases, with 19 bases sitting between them. TCRdb's table, derived via immunoSEQ multiplex PCR, lists solely in-frame clones and lacks some. This table holds 75,000 to 100,000 clones, roughly 92% found once. This receptor was taken from an adult in good health. The chain has TRBV11-3 and TRBJ1-5; D is undetermined. This sample comprised peripheral blood, obtained on day 0 of AZD1222 vaccination. The CDR3, as DNA: TGTGCCAGCACCACCCCCAGGCACAAAGTCAATCAGCCCCAGCATTTT. Encoded protein: CASTTPRHKVNQPQHF.